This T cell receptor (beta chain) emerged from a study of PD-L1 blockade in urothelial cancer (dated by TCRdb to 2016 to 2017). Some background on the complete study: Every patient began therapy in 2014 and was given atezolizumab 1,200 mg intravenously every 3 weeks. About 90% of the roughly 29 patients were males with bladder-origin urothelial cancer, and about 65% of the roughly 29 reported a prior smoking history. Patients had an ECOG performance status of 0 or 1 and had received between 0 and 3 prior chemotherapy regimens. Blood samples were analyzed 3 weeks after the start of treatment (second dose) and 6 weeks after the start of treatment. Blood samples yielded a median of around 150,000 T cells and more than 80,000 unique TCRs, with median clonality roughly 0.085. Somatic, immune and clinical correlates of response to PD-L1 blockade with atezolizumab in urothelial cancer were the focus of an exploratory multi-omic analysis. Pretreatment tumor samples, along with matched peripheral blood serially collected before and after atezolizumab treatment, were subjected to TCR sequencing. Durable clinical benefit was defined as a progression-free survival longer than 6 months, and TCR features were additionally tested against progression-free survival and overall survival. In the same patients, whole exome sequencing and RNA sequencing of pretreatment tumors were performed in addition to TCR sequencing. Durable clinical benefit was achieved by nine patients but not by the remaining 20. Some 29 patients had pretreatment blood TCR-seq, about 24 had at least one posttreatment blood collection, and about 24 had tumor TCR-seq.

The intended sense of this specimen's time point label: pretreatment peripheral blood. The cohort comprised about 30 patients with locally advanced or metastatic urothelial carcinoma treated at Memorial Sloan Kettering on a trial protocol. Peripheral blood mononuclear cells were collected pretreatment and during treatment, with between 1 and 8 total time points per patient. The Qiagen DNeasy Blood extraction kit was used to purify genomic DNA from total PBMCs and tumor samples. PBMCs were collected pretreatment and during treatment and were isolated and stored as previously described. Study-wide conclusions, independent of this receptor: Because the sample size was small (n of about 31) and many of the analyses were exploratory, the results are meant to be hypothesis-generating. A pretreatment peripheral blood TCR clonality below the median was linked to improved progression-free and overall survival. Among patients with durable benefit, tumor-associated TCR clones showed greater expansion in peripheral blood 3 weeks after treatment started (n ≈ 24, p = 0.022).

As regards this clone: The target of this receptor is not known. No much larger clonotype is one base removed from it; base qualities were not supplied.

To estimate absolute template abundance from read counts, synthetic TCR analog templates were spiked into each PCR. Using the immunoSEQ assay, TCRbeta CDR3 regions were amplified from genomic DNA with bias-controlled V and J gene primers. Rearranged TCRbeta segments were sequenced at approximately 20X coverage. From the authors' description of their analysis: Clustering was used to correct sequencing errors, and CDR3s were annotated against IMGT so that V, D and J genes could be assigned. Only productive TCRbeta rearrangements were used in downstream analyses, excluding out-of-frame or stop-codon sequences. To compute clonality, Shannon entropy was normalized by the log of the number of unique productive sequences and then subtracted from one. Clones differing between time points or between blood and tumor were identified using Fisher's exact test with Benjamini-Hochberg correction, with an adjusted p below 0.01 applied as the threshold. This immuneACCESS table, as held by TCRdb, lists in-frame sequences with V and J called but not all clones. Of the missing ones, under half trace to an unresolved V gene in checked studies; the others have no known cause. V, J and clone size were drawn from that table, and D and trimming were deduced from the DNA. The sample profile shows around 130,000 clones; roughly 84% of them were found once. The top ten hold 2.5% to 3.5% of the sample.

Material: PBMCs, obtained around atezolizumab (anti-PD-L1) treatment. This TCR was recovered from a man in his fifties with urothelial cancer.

CDR3 sequence: CASSPEGTGAYGYTF. In nucleotides, the sequence is TGTGCCAGCAGCCCAGAAGGGACAGGAGCCTATGGCTACACCTTC. Recombination connected TRBV7-8 to TRBJ1-2; TRBD1 matches 8 bases in the middle. From its cysteine to its phenylalanine, the CDR3 spans 15 amino acids. Kept here is only the CDR3 DNA, which spans 45 bases and is read in frame from base 1. Clipping removes 5 bases from V and 4 bases from J, with 9 as the unmatched junction base count. CDR1 and CDR2 were assigned from the germline V gene as SGHVS and FQNEAQ. With the rest looked up from the reference TRBV7-8 and TRBJ1-2 genes rather than sequenced, the full variable domain is GAGVSQSPRYKVAKRGQDVALRCDPISGHVSLFWYQQALGQGPEFLTYFQNEAQLDKSGLPSDRFFAERPEGSVSTLKIQRTQQEDSAVYLCASSPEGTGAYGYTFGSGTRLTVV.